This T cell receptor (beta chain) derives from a study of monozygotic twins with inflammatory bowel disease. Overall study findings and caveats: Healthy co-twins showed greater TCRbeta diversity (inverse Simpson) than IBD patients.

TCRdb re-called the 5' RACE reads, yielding one record per CDR3 amino acid sequence without DNA. This sample's table has 300,000 to 400,000 distinct CDR3 sequences. With respect to this clonotype: The target antigen is unknown.

The specimen was blood. This receptor was taken from a human donor with ulcerative colitis or Crohn's disease, or a healthy co-twin of an affected twin (not recorded which).

The CDR3 reads CATSRGTSGRETQYF. The chain combines TRBV15 with TRBJ2-5; TCRdb indicates TRBD2, and absent DNA this call remains unverified. The CDR3 consists of 15 residues. CDR1 and CDR2 (germline): LNHNV, YYDKDF (reference sequence).